These 21 T cell receptor beta chains were all obtained from the same sample, sequenced in a study of T cell repertoires in cytomegalovirus infection. One entry per CDR3 protein, called by TCRdb with MiXCR from the reads. The table has about 490,000 distinct CDR3 sequences, approximately 15% seen once; the top ten hold more than 20%. The material sequenced was CD8+ T cells from PBMCs. These receptor sequences come from a human donor in good health (CMV status not recorded). Some clones in this sample may be carry-over from other donors' samples.

The chain employs TRBV27 and TRBJ1-5, with D unresolved. This CDR3 comprises 15 residues. V lost 5 bases and J lost 2, with 13 bases in between. CDR1 and CDR2 (germline): MNHEY, SMNVEV (reference sequence). The CDR3 loop is CASSRGSRGNQPQHF. CDR3 DNA: TGTGCCAGCAGTCGCGGGTCGCGCGGCAATCAGCCCCAGCATTTT.

This clonotype was counted many times. The chain couples TRBV27 to TRBJ2-2, with 7 nucleotides matching TRBD1. The CDR3 contains 14 residues. V lost 5 bases and J lost 4; bases outside the gene matches: 4. Germline V gene data show CDR1 as MNHEY and CDR2 as SMNVEV (reference sequence). CDR3 amino acids: CASSPYRGTGELFF. For the CDR3, the DNA is TGTGCCAGCAGTCCTTACAGGGGCACCGGGGAGCTGTTTTTT.

V and J are TRBV2 and TRBJ1-1; D may be TRBD1 (5 bases). This CDR3 region has 15 residues. The V end lost 4 bases, the J end lost 1 base, and 13 bases lay between the germline ends. The germline V gene has CDR1 SNHLY and CDR2 FYNNEI. For the CDR3, the DNA is TGTGCCAGCAGTGGAGGCAGGGCGGAGAACACTGAAGCTTTCTTT. This sequence encodes CASSGGRAENTEAFF.

This clonotype has ten or more counts. The rearrangement links TRBV2 to TRBJ2-7, with D possibly TRBD2 on 5 matching bases. Germline-derived CDR1 and CDR2 are SNHLY and FYNNEI. This CDR3 spans 14 amino acids. Trimming removed 5 bases from V and 0 bases from J, with 11 bases in between. The CDR3 sequence: CASSPGGLSYEQYF. CDR3 in DNA: TGTGCCAGCAGTCCTGGCGGGCTCTCCTACGAGCAGTACTTC.

CDR3 DNA: TGTGCCATCAGTGAGGTAAGGAACACTGAAGCTTTCTTT. Encoded protein: CAISEVRNTEAFF. The chain carries TRBV10-3 and TRBJ1-1; D unresolved. The CDR3 covers 13 residues. CDR1 and CDR2 (germline): ENHRY, SYGVKD. V was shortened by 2 bases and J by 1 base, with 5 bases between the two germline ends.

This clonotype appeared a few times. J is TRBJ2-3 and V is TRBV2, with 12 bases lining up with TRBD2. The CDR3 is 17 amino acids. CDR1 and CDR2 (germline): SNHLY, FYNNEI. V dropped 2 bases and J dropped 4; count of bases not matched to a gene: 7. The CDR3 sequence: CASSENLGLAGPDTQYF. CDR3 in DNA: TGTGCCAGCAGTGAAAACTTGGGACTAGCGGGCCCAGATACGCAGTATTTT.

A few counts support this clonotype. V and J are TRBV27 and TRBJ2-5; 11 positions agree with TRBD2. Germline V gives CDR1 MNHEY, CDR2 SMNVEV (reference sequence). V lost 4 bases to trimming and J lost 7 bases; unmatched junction nucleotides: 2. The length of the CDR3 is 13 residues. CDR3 loop: CASSYSGGATQYF. The DNA of the CDR3 is TGTGCCAGCAGTTATAGCGGGGGGGCGACCCAGTACTTC.

This clonotype was seen many times. This chain's CDR3 is CASSPRDGPTDTQYF. The CDR3 bases are TGTGCCAGCAGCCCCAGGGACGGTCCCACAGATACGCAGTATTTT. The V and J genes are TRBV27 and TRBJ2-3; tentatively, D is TRBD1 or TRBD2 (5 bases each). The V gene's germline CDR1 is MNHEY and CDR2 SMNVEV (reference sequence). This CDR3 contains 15 residues. V gave up 6 bases and J gave up 2 bases, with 15 bases separating them.

The chain employs TRBV19 and TRBJ1-1; 12 bases fit TRBD1. The germline V gene encodes CDR1 LNHDA and CDR2 SQIVND (reference sequence). V dropped 4 bases and J dropped 11; count of bases not matched to a gene: 8. The CDR3 extends over 14 amino acids. The CDR3 spells CASSTRDRGRRAFF. The CDR3 DNA sequence: TGTGCCAGTAGTACTAGGGACAGGGGGCGCAGGGCTTTCTTT. Supplemented by reference TRBV19 and TRBJ1-1, the full variable domain reads DGGITQSPKYLFRKEGQNVTLSCEQNLNHDAMYWYRQDPGQGLRLIYYSQIVNDFQKGDIAEGYSVSREKKESFPLTVTSAQKNPTAFYLCASSTRDRGRRAFFGQGTRLTVV.

This clonotype appeared many times. In DNA form, the CDR3 reads TGTGCCAGCAGCTTAGCACAGGGGGCCTACTATGGCTACACCTTC. Translated, it gives CASSLAQGAYYGYTF. This chain links TRBV7-6 with TRBJ1-2; 9 bases are shared with TRBD1. This CDR3 is 15 amino acids long. After removal of 0 bases from V and 3 bases from J, the junction contained 2 bases not matched to a gene. The V gene's germline CDR1 is SGHVS and CDR2 FNYEAQ.

This clonotype was seen at least ten times. The chain uses TRBV7-9 and TRBJ2-1; D possibly uses TRBD1 or TRBD2 (5 bases each). Trimming removed 7 bases from V and 2 bases from J, with 15 bases in between. The CDR3 has 15 residues. Germline CDR1 SEHNR, CDR2 FQNEAQ (reference sequence). Here the CDR3 reads CASNFGLGAYNEQFF. The CDR3 coding sequence is TGTGCCAGCAACTTCGGACTGGGGGCCTACAATGAGCAGTTCTTC. Combining the CDR3 with reference TRBV7-9 and TRBJ2-1 gives the whole variable domain DTGVSQNPRHKITKRGQNVTFRCDPISEHNRLYWYRQTLGQGPEFLTYFQNEAQLEKSRLLSDRFSAERPKGSFSTLEIQRTEQGDSAMYLCASNFGLGAYNEQFFGPGTRLTVL.

J is TRBJ2-1 and V is TRBV11-3; D is perhaps TRBD1 (6 bases). The CDR3 covers 15 residues. CDR1 and CDR2 from the germline V gene are SGHNT and YENEEA. Trimming left V 0 bases short and J 4 bases short, with 10 bases between. The CDR3 DNA reads as TGTGCCAGCAGCTTAGAAGGGGGACCTTACAATGAGCAGTTCTTC. Translated: CASSLEGGPYNEQFF.

This clonotype was seen at least ten times. This chain connects TRBV12-3 or TRBV12-4 to TRBJ2-1; 7 nucleotides agree with TRBD2. The CDR3 covers 12 residues. The junction had 8 bases not matched to a gene; V was cut back by 6 bases and J by 12 bases. CDR3 residues: CASSRDYRVQFF. CDR3 DNA: TGTGCCAGCAGCCGGGACTACCGGGTGCAGTTCTTC.

This clonotype was detected a few times. This chain joins TRBV19 and TRBJ2-7, with 10 bases lining up with TRBD1. After removal of 5 bases from V and 3 bases from J, the junction contained 7 bases not matched to a gene. From germline, CDR1 is LNHDA and CDR2 SQIVND (reference sequence). The CDR3 is 15 residues long. The DNA of the CDR3 is TGTGCCAGTAGTGGACCGGGACAGGGGATCTACGAGCAGTACTTC. It is translated as CASSGPGQGIYEQYF.

The rearrangement links TRBV25-1 to TRBJ1-5; 8 bases fit TRBD1. The CDR3 has 13 amino acids. Trimming cost V 8 bases and J 7 bases; bases outside gene matches: 7. Germline V gene sequence: CDR1 MGHDK, CDR2 SYGVNS. For the CDR3, the DNA is TGTGCCAGCGAGGGACAGGACGACCAGCCCCAGCATTTT. Encoded protein: CASEGQDDQPQHF. Supplemented by reference TRBV25-1 and TRBJ1-5, the full variable domain reads EADIYQTPRYLVIGTGKKITLECSQTMGHDKMYWYQQDPGMELHLIHYSYGVNSTEKGDLSSESTVSRIRTEHFPLTLESARPSHTSQYLCASEGQDDQPQHFGDGTRLSIL.

This clonotype has ten or more counts. The chain recombines TRBV6-6 with TRBJ1-5; D unclear. Between the trimmed V and J ends, which lost 2 bases and 2 bases, there was a span of 10 bases. The CDR3 has 15 residues. CDR1 and CDR2 from the germline V gene are MNHNY and SVGAGI (reference sequence). CDR3: CASSYSGQGNQPQHF. For the CDR3, the DNA is TGTGCCAGCAGTTACAGTGGGCAGGGCAATCAGCCCCAGCATTTT.

In its sample, this clonotype was seen a few times. The chain's CDR3 is CASSANRVYSGNTIYF. For the CDR3, the DNA is TGTGCCAGCAGCGCCAACAGGGTTTACTCTGGAAACACCATATATTTT. The V call is TRBV9, the J call TRBJ1-3; tentative D call: TRBD1 (6 bases). This CDR3 spans 16 amino acids. Germline V gives CDR1 SGDLS, CDR2 YYNGEE. The ends were cut back, 3 bases at V and 0 bases at J, with 13 bases in the middle.

This clonotype was observed a few times. The chain uses TRBV6-1 and TRBJ1-2; 7 nucleotides agree with TRBD1. V gave up 5 bases and J gave up 8 bases; unmatched junction bases: 14. CDR3 length equals 15 residues. The germline CDR1 and CDR2 sequences are MNHNS and SASEGT. CDR3 in DNA: TGTGCCAGCAGTCCGGACAGGTCAACTCCATTAGGCTACACCTTC. Its translation is CASSPDRSTPLGYTF.

This clonotype was counted between two and nine times. The chain couples TRBV12-3 or TRBV12-4 to TRBJ2-1; 14 bases are shared with TRBD2. The CDR3 sequence is 17 residues long. V shed 5 bases, J shed 2 bases, and the junction held 5 bases outside the gene matches. The CDR3 DNA reads TGTGCCAGCAGTCCGAGACTAGCGGGAGGGACCTACAATGAGCAGTTCTTC. It translates to CASSPRLAGGTYNEQFF.

The J gene is TRBJ2-3, the V gene TRBV9; the D gene is possibly TRBD2 (5 bases). Trimming pared 1 base from V and 6 bases from J, leaving 30 bases between. This CDR3 has 20 amino acids. Germline CDR1 SGDLS, CDR2 YYNGEE. The CDR3 nucleotides are TGTGCCAGCAGCGTACCCCTCCCAGAAGGGCCGGACTCTCAGTCGGATACGCAGTATTTT. Translating gives CASSVPLPEGPDSQSDTQYF.

The table lists this clonotype with many counts. This chain uses TRBV19 with TRBJ1-1, with a weak D call TRBD1 (6 bases). V dropped 5 bases and J dropped 5 bases, with 15 bases sitting between them. This CDR3 has 14 amino acids. Germline V gives CDR1 LNHDA, CDR2 SQIVND (reference sequence). The CDR3 region has the DNA TGTGCCAGTAGTTTGGGACATGGGGGGACTGAAGCTTTCTTT. This sequence encodes CASSLGHGGTEAFF.